This T cell receptor (beta chain) originates from a study of blood T cell repertoires in COVID-19. Profiling relied on immunoSEQ multiplex PCR, and the TCRdb table lists in-frame clones only, not all of them. The sample shows about 310,000 clones, approximately 87% of them seen only once. This sequence originates from a woman aged 50 to 60 who had recovered from COVID-19. Sequencing was done on a sample of peripheral blood.

CDR3 loop: CAISPYRESGANVLTF. The DNA for the CDR3 is TGTGCCATCAGTCCCTACAGGGAATCTGGGGCCAACGTCCTGACTTTC. The genes are TRBV10-3 and TRBJ2-6; D is possibly TRBD1 (6 bases). The CDR3 spans 16 residues. Trimming pared 5 bases from V and 1 base from J, leaving 12 bases between. The germline V gene has CDR1 ENHRY and CDR2 SYGVKD.